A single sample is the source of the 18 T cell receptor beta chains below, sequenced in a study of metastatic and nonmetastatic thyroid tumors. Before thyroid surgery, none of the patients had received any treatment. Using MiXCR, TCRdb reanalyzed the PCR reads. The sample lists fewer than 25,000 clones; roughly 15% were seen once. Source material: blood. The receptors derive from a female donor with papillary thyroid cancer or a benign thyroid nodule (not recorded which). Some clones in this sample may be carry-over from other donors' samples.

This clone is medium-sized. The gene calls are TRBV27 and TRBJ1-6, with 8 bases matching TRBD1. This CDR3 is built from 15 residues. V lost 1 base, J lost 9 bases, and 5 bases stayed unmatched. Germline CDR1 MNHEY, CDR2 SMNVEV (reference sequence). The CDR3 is CASSLFGQGVSPLHF. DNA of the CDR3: TGTGCCAGCAGTTTATTCGGACAGGGAGTTTCACCCCTCCACTTT.

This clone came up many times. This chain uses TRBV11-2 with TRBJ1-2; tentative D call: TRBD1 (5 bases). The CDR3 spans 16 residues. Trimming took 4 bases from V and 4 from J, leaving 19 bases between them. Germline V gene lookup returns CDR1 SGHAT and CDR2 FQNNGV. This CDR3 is CASSSPGGARSYGYTF. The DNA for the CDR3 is TGTGCCAGCAGCTCCCCGGGTGGGGCGCGAAGCTATGGCTACACCTTC.

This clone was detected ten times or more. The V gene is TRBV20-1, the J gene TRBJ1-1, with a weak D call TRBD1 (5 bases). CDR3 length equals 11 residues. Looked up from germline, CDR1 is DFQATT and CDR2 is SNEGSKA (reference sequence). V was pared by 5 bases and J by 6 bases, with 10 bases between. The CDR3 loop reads CSAYRQPEAFF. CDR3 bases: TGCAGTGCTTACAGACAGCCTGAAGCTTTCTTT.

This CDR3 is CASSLMMEETQYF. DNA for the CDR3: TGCGCCAGCAGTTTGATGATGGAAGAGACCCAGTACTTC. The chain joins TRBV5-1 to TRBJ2-5; D gene ambiguous. The V end lost 5 bases, the J end lost 3 bases, and 11 bases lay between the germline ends. The CDR3 is made up of 13 amino acids. CDR1 SGHRS and CDR2 YFSETQ come from the germline V gene.

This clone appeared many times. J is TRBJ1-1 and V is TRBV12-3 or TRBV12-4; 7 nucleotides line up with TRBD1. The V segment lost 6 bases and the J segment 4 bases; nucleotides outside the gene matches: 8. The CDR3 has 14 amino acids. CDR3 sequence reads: CASSRGLLGTEAFF. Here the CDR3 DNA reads TGTGCCAGCAGCAGGGGGTTATTGGGCACTGAAGCTTTCTTT.

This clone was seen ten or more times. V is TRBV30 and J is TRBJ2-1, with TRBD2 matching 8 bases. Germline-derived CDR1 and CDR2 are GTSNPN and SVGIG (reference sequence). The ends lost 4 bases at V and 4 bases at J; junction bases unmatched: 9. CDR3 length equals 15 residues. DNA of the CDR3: TGTGCCTGGACGGGAGGGGGACCTTATTACAATGAGCAGTTCTTC. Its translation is CAWTGGGPYYNEQFF.

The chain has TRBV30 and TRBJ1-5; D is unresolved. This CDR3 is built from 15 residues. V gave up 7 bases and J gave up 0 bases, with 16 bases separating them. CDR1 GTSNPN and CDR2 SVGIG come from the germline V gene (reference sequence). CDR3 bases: TGTGCCTCCTCCTCCCTTGGCTATAGCAATCAGCCCCAGCATTTT. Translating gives CASSSLGYSNQPQHF.

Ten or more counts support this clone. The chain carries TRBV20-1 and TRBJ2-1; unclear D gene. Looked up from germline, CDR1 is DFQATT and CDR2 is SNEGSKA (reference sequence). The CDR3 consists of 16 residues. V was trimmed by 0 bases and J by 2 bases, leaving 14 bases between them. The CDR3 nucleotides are TGCAGTGCTAGAGATCGGTCGGGCGTAGCCTACAATGAGCAGTTCTTC. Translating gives CSARDRSGVAYNEQFF.

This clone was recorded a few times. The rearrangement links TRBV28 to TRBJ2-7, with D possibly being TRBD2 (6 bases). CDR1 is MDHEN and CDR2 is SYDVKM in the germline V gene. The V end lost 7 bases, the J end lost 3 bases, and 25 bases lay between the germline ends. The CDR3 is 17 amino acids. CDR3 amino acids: CASISAGAGSRDYEQYF. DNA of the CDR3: TGTGCCAGCATATCCGCCGGTGCGGGGAGCAGGGACTACGAGCAGTACTTC.

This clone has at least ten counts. The CDR3 region has the DNA TGTGCCAGCAGCATCCCGACCTTTGTAGATACGCAGTATTTT. This sequence encodes CASSIPTFVDTQYF. This chain uses TRBV11-2 with TRBJ2-3; D is ambiguous. The CDR3 sequence is 14 residues long. CDR1 and CDR2 (germline): SGHAT, FQNNGV. V lost 5 bases and J 5 bases, leaving 14 bases between the germline ends. Complete variable domain (other parts from reference TRBV11-2 and TRBJ2-3): EAGVAQSPRYKIIEKRQSVAFWCNPISGHATLYWYQQILGQGPKLLIQFQNNGVVDDSQLPKDRFSAERLKGVDSTLKIQPAKLEDSAVYLCASSIPTFVDTQYFGPGTRLTVL.

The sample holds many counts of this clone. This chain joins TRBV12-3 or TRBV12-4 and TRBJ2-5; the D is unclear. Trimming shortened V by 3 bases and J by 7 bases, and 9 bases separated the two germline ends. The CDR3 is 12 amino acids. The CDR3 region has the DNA TGTGCCAGCAGTTTTGGAAGAGGGACCCAGTACTTC. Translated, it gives CASSFGRGTQYF.

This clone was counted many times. CDR3: CASSARTDTGELFF. CDR3 in DNA: TGTGCCAGCAGCGCCCGGACCGACACCGGGGAGCTGTTTTTT. The genes are TRBV3-1 and TRBJ2-2; D gene unclear. The CDR3 is 14 amino acids. CDR1 and CDR2 (germline): LGHDT, YNNKEL (reference sequence). V lost 5 bases, J lost 3 bases, and 10 bases lay in between.

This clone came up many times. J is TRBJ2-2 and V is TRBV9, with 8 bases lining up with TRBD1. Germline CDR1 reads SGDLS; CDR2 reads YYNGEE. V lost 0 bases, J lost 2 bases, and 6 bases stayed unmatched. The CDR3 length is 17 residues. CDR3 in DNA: TGTGCCAGCAGCGTAGCTCCGGACAGGGTTAACACCGGGGAGCTGTTTTTT. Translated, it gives CASSVAPDRVNTGELFF. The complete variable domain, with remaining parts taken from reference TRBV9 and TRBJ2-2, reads DSGVTQTPKHLITATGQRVTLRCSPRSGDLSVYWYQQSLDQGLQFLIQYYNGEERAKGNILERFSAQQFPDLHSELNLSSLELGDSALYFCASSVAPDRVNTGELFFGEGSRLTVL.

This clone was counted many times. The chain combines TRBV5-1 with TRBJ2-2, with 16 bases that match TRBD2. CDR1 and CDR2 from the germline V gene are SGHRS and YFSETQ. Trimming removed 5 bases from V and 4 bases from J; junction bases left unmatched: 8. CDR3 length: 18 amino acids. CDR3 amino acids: CASSQGTSGRVSTGELFF. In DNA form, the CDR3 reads TGCGCCAGCAGTCAAGGGACTAGCGGGAGGGTTTCCACCGGGGAGCTGTTTTTT.

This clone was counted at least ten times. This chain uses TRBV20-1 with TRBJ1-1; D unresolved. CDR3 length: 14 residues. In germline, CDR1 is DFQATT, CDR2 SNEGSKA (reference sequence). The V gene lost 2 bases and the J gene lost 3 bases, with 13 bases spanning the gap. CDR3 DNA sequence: TGCAGTGCTAGACAGGTCTTCTCCTACACTGAAGCTTTCTTT. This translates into CSARQVFSYTEAFF.

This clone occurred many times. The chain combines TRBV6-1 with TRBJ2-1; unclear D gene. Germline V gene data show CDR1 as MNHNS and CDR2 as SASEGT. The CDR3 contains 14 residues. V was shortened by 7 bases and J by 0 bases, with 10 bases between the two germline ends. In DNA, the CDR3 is TGTGCCAGCACCCCCTACAGCTCCTACAATGAGCAGTTCTTC. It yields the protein CASTPYSSYNEQFF.

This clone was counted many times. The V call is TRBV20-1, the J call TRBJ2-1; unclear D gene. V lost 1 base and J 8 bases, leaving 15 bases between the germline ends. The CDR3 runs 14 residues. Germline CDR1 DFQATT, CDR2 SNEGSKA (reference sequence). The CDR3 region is CSARAGRIPYEQFF. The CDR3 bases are TGCAGTGCTAGAGCGGGCCGTATCCCTTATGAGCAGTTCTTC.

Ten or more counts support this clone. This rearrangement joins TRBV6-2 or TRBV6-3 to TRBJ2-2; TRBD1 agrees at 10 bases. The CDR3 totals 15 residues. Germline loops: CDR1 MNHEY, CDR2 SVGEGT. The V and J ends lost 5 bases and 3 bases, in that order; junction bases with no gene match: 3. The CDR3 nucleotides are TGTGCCAGCAGTGCTGGACAGGGGGACACCGGGGAGCTGTTTTTT. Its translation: CASSAGQGDTGELFF.